Included here is one T cell receptor (beta chain) sequence, with context. Its antigen is unidentified. The sample originates from a study of T-cell memory formation after mild COVID-19. Study summary: Across donors, TCR clusters were largely donor specific. Study results and caveats: Pre-infection memory showed some responding clones, and this suggested that cross-reactive memory joined. Day 15 to 85 contracting clones showed balanced CD4/CD8; later expanders leaned CD4+.

From 5'RACE with constant-segment primers came TCR alpha and TCR beta cDNA libraries that carried sample barcodes and UMIs. TCRdb recomputed calls from the 5' RACE reads with MiXCR, one row per CDR3 protein. The sample lists some 330,000 distinct CDR3 sequences, around 20% occurring once. The CDR3 has 19 amino acids. From germline, CDR1 is MGHRA and CDR2 YSYEKL. V trimming: 3 bases; J trimming: 7 bases; junction bases outside the gene matches: 21. This rearrangement joins TRBV4-1 to TRBJ2-1; 7 bases match TRBD2. The sample consisted of PBMCs or a T cell subset sorted from them (not recorded which). The origin of this receptor is an adult woman who had mild COVID-19 (a few samples of this study predate the infection). Cell type and time point are not known. In DNA, the CDR3 is TGCGCCAGCAGCCATCGGGACCCGGGCGCTTCGCGGGAGCTTAATGAGCAGTTCTTC. The encoded protein is CASSHRDPGASRELNEQFF.